This entry lists 30 T cell receptor beta chains sequenced from one sample in a study of T cells in Graves' hyperthyroidism and ophthalmopathy. From RNA transcripts, TCR beta CDR3 regions were amplified. The study used the HTBI primer set for a first-round RT-PCR of the TCR CDR3. TCRdb reanalysed the multiplex PCR reads using MiXCR and keeps one entry per CDR3 protein. The sample comprises around 540,000 distinct CDR3 sequences, about 16% of which are singletons, and approximately 30% rests with the top ten. The specimen was blood. These receptors originate from a woman in her twenties or thirties with Graves' ophthalmopathy.

In its sample, this clonotype was seen many times. The genes are TRBV7-8 and TRBJ2-7; D is perhaps TRBD2 (5 bases). This CDR3 has 15 amino acids. V was clipped by 2 bases and J by 5 bases, with 16 bases between them. The germline CDR1 and CDR2 sequences are SGHVS and FQNEAQ. CDR3 region: CASSLLILAQHEQYF. CDR3 coding DNA: TGTGCCAGCAGCTTACTCATCCTAGCTCAGCACGAGCAGTACTTC.

The chain links TRBV11-1 to TRBJ2-7; 7 nucleotides agree with TRBD1. The CDR3 has 15 amino acids. CDR1 is SGHAT, CDR2 FQDESV, per germline (reference sequence). Trimming at V came to 5 bases and at J to 3 bases, leaving 10 bases not matched to a gene. The CDR3 loop is CASSPDRQGVYEQYF. DNA for the CDR3: TGTGCCAGCAGCCCGGACAGACAGGGAGTCTACGAGCAGTACTTC.

J is TRBJ2-3 and V is TRBV7-9; possibly TRBD1 for D (6 bases). CDR1 is SEHNR and CDR2 is FQNEAQ in the germline V gene (reference sequence). V shed 0 bases and J shed 6 bases, with 13 bases lying between them. CDR3 length: 15 residues. CDR3 in amino acids: CASSLAGVQGDTQYF. CDR3 nucleotide sequence: TGTGCCAGCAGCTTAGCTGGGGTCCAGGGGGATACGCAGTATTTT.

The sample holds many counts of this clonotype. CDR3 in amino acids: CASSVRQVDTGELFF. The CDR3 region has the DNA TGTGCCAGCAGTGTTAGGCAGGTGGACACCGGGGAGCTGTTTTTT. The gene calls are TRBV2 and TRBJ2-2; D not resolved. CDR3 size: 15 residues. V dropped 4 bases and J dropped 3 bases, with 12 bases sitting between them. Germline CDR1 is SNHLY and CDR2 is FYNNEI. The complete variable domain, with remaining parts taken from reference TRBV2 and TRBJ2-2, reads EPEVTQTPSHQVTQMGQEVILRCVPISNHLYFYWYRQILGQKVEFLVSFYNNEISEKSEIFDDQFSVERPDGSNFTLKIRSTKLEDSAMYFCASSVRQVDTGELFFGEGSRLTVL.

This clonotype was seen at least ten times. This sequence joins TRBV5-8 and TRBJ2-1, with TRBD2 as a possible D gene (6 bases). Per the germline V gene, CDR1 is SGHTS and CDR2 is YDEGEE. V dropped 2 bases and J dropped 2 bases, with 11 bases sitting between them. There are 15 residues in the CDR3. In DNA, the CDR3 is TGTGCCAGCAGCTTAGGCGGGACCGCCTACAATGAGCAGTTCTTC. This sequence encodes CASSLGGTAYNEQFF.

As for this clonotype: A read error may produce the germline difference seen at one junction end. The chain employs TRBV20-1 and TRBJ2-7; perhaps TRBD1 as D (6 bases). The CDR3 is made up of 14 amino acids. CDR1 DFQATT and CDR2 SNEGSKA come from the germline V gene (reference sequence). CDR3 DNA sequence: TGCAGTGCTCCAATACAGGGCCGCTCCTACGAGCAGTGCTTC. This gives the protein CSAPIQGRSYEQCF.

This clonotype was recorded at least ten times. The rearrangement uses TRBV20-1 and TRBJ2-3; no firm D call. Germline loops: CDR1 DFQATT, CDR2 SNEGSKA (reference sequence). V shed 3 bases and J shed 4 bases, with 20 bases lying between them. The CDR3 is 16 residues long. CDR3 DNA sequence: TGCAGTGCTAGGCCTTCCGGCCCGGCGGTCCCAGATACGCAGTATTTT. Translating it yields CSARPSGPAVPDTQYF.

In this sample, this clonotype turned up many times. The V and J genes are TRBV30 and TRBJ1-5; unclear D gene. The CDR3 runs 14 residues. Germline V CDR1 and CDR2: GTSNPN, SVGIG (reference sequence). V was shortened by 3 bases and J by 6 bases, with 15 bases between the two germline ends. The CDR3 protein is CAWSAPLRAQPQHF. The CDR3 DNA follows: TGTGCCTGGAGCGCTCCCCTGCGGGCTCAGCCCCAGCATTTT.

This clonotype came up a few times. The chain uses TRBV7-9 and TRBJ1-2; the D is unclear. There are 14 residues in the CDR3. The germline gives CDR1 SEHNR, CDR2 FQNEAQ (reference sequence). Trimming cost V 1 base and J 5 bases, with 11 bases left between them. The CDR3 reads CASSLGLDGYGYTF. CDR3 coding DNA: TGTGCCAGCAGCTTAGGACTAGATGGGTATGGCTACACCTTC.

This clonotype turned up a few times. The chain couples TRBV20-1 to TRBJ2-7, with 14 bases identical to TRBD2. Germline V gives CDR1 DFQATT, CDR2 SNEGSKA (reference sequence). The CDR3 is 14 amino acids. The CDR3 region is CRAGLAGVSYEQYF. CDR3 nucleotide sequence: TGCAGGGCGGGACTAGCGGGAGTCTCCTACGAGCAGTACTTC.

This clonotype has a single count. This chain joins TRBV4-3 and TRBJ2-1; TRBD1 or TRBD2 may be the D gene (6 bases each). The CDR3 length is 15 residues. V lost 10 bases to trimming and J lost 5 bases, with 21 bases between them. The germline CDR1 and CDR2 sequences are LGHNA and YSLEER. In nucleotides, the CDR3 is TGCGCCACCCAACCGGGGGCGGGAATTAACAATGAGCAGTTCTTC. Residues: CATQPGAGINNEQFF.

In its sample, this clonotype was seen a few times. The chain employs TRBV18 and TRBJ1-5, with 11 nucleotides matching TRBD1. J lost 9 bases, V lost 2 bases, and 6 bases had no gene match. The CDR3 is 15 residues long. Germline V gene lookup returns CDR1 KGHSH and CDR2 LQKENI. CDR3 in DNA: TGTGCCAGCTCACCAAGTGGACAGGGGGCTCGGCCCCAGCATTTT. Its protein is CASSPSGQGARPQHF. The variable domain in full, with the rest retrieved from reference TRBV18 and TRBJ1-5, is NAGVMQNPRHLVRRRGQEARLRCSPMKGHSHVYWYRQLPEEGLKFMVYLQKENIIDESGMPKERFSAEFPKEGPSILRIQQVVRGDSAAYFCASSPSGQGARPQHFGDGTRLSIL.

This chain joins TRBV5-4 and TRBJ2-3, with a possible D match to TRBD2 (6 bases). The CDR3 has 16 residues. CDR1 is SGHNT and CDR2 is YYREEE in the germline V gene (reference sequence). Trimming left V 1 base short and J 3 bases short, with 15 bases between. The CDR3 nucleotides are TGTGCCAGCAGCTTGAAGGCGGGATACGGGACAGATACGCAGTATTTT. The encoded protein is CASSLKAGYGTDTQYF.

This clonotype was detected many times. V usage is TRBV24-1 and J usage is TRBJ1-5; TRBD1 is a possible D gene (5 bases). This CDR3 has 13 residues. The V gene lost 8 bases and the J gene lost 4 bases, with 11 bases spanning the gap. Germline assignment: CDR1 KGHDR and CDR2 SFDVKD. Written as DNA, the CDR3 is TGTGCCACCAAGGCGGCAGGGAATCAGCCCCAGCATTTT. Protein sequence: CATKAAGNQPQHF.

This clonotype was seen at least ten times. The chain recombines TRBV20-1 with TRBJ2-7, with TRBD2 matching 11 bases. The CDR3 sequence is 15 residues long. After removal of 0 bases from V and 5 bases from J, the junction contained 6 bases not matched to a gene. The germline V gene encodes CDR1 DFQATT and CDR2 SNEGSKA (reference sequence). This CDR3 is CSARDQLAGVDEQYF. Here the CDR3 DNA reads TGCAGTGCTAGAGATCAACTAGCGGGAGTCGACGAGCAGTACTTC.

This clonotype occurred a few times. The J gene is TRBJ1-6, the V gene TRBV28; no clear D gene. V was clipped by 5 bases and J by 0 bases, with 5 bases between them. Germline V gives CDR1 MDHEN, CDR2 SYDVKM. The CDR3 loop spans 14 amino acids. DNA of the CDR3: TGTGCCAGCAGTGTAGCCTCCTATAATTCACCCCTCCACTTT. It is translated as CASSVASYNSPLHF.

For this clonotype: This may be a read error, as it is one base from a much larger clone. CDR3 coding DNA: TGCAGTGCTAGAGATTGGGTAAACACTGAAGCTTCCTTT. Translating it yields CSARDWVNTEASF. V gene TRBV20-1 combines with J gene TRBJ1-1; D gene ambiguous. CDR3 length: 13 residues. Germline V gene data show CDR1 as DFQATT and CDR2 as SNEGSKA (reference sequence).

This clonotype was detected only a few times. The rearrangement joins TRBV7-8 to TRBJ2-3; TRBD1 or TRBD2 may be the D gene (5 bases each). V shed 5 bases and J shed 14 bases, with 17 bases lying between them. This CDR3 has 12 amino acids. Germline V gene data show CDR1 as SGHVS and CDR2 as FQNEAQ. DNA for the CDR3: TGTGCCAGCAGCACCGGGACCGACCTCCCGTATTTT. Protein: CASSTGTDLPYF.

This chain links TRBV4-3 with TRBJ2-2; TRBD2 is a possible D gene (5 bases). V was trimmed by 2 bases and J by 0 bases, leaving 13 bases between them. CDR1 is LGHNA and CDR2 is YSLEER in the germline V gene. The CDR3 covers 17 residues. The CDR3 reads CASSQFFEGTNTGELFF. The CDR3 bases are TGCGCCAGCAGCCAATTTTTTGAGGGAACGAACACCGGGGAGCTGTTTTTT.

This clonotype was seen repeatedly, ten times or more. Here the CDR3 DNA reads TGCAGTGCTAGAGATCGAGGCAGGGTCCTACCCGGGGAGCTGTTTTTT. Translating gives CSARDRGRVLPGELFF. The J gene is TRBJ2-2, the V gene TRBV20-1, with D maybe TRBD1 (5 bases). Germline CDR1 reads DFQATT; CDR2 reads SNEGSKA (reference sequence). The CDR3 length is 16 residues. Trimming took off 0 bases at V and 6 bases at J, with 17 bases between the two ends.

This clonotype was recorded many times. V is TRBV3-1 and J is TRBJ2-7, with 7 bases matching TRBD1. V was pared by 4 bases and J by 0 bases, with 6 bases of the junction left unmatched. Germline-derived CDR1 and CDR2 are LGHDT and YNNKEL (reference sequence). The CDR3 sequence is 15 residues long. This CDR3 reads CASSPGTDSSYEQYF. The CDR3 DNA reads TGTGCCAGCAGCCCCGGGACAGACAGCTCCTACGAGCAGTACTTC.

This clonotype showed up many times. The rearrangement links TRBV28 to TRBJ2-7; no clear D gene. The CDR3 is made up of 14 amino acids. Trimming shortened V by 6 bases and J by 3 bases, and 15 bases separated the two germline ends. Germline CDR1 is MDHEN and CDR2 is SYDVKM. The CDR3 loop reads CASSLTGLSYEQYF. In nucleotides, the CDR3 is TGTGCCAGCAGCTTGACCGGCCTGAGCTACGAGCAGTACTTC.

The chain joins TRBV15 to TRBJ1-4; possibly TRBD1 for D (5 bases). V was pared by 0 bases and J by 7 bases, with 18 bases between. Germline-derived CDR1 and CDR2 are LNHNV and YYDKDF (reference sequence). The CDR3 is made up of 17 amino acids. The CDR3 DNA sequence: TGTGCCACCAGCAGAGACCTTTCAGGGTTGAAGGGTGAAAAACTGTTTTTT. Amino acids: CATSRDLSGLKGEKLFF.

This clonotype has only a few counts. J is TRBJ1-1 and V is TRBV6-2 or TRBV6-3, with D maybe TRBD1 (5 bases). Germline values: CDR1 MNHEY, CDR2 SVGEGT. The V end was cut by 2 bases, the J end by 8 bases, with 12 bases between. This CDR3 region has 13 residues. In DNA form, the CDR3 reads TGTGCCAGCAGTTACGGTGGGGGGGTCGAAGCTTTCTTT. The encoded protein is CASSYGGGVEAFF.

In this sample, this clonotype turned up many times. The gene calls are TRBV28 and TRBJ1-6; TRBD1 is a possible D gene (6 bases). Deletions cut 5 bases from V and 5 bases from J, with 10 bases between. This CDR3 contains 14 residues. Per the germline V gene, CDR1 is MDHEN and CDR2 is SYDVKM. CDR3 protein: CASSAGQNNSPLHF. The CDR3 DNA sequence: TGTGCCAGCAGTGCCGGACAGAATAATTCACCCCTCCACTTT.

The chain combines TRBV19 with TRBJ2-3; D perhaps matches TRBD2 (5 bases). This CDR3 contains 14 residues. Germline assignment: CDR1 LNHDA and CDR2 SQIVND (reference sequence). V was trimmed by 6 bases and J by 3 bases, leaving 13 bases between them. Written as DNA, the CDR3 is TGTGCCAGTAGCCGGGAAGACTGGACAGATACGCAGTATTTT. It specifies CASSREDWTDTQYF.

The chain couples TRBV28 to TRBJ1-6, with D hard to call. The germline V and J ends were trimmed by 6 bases and 7 bases, with 7 bases remaining between them. Germline CDR1 reads MDHEN; CDR2 reads SYDVKM. The length of the CDR3 is 12 residues. This chain's CDR3 is CASSVLNSPLHF. The CDR3, as DNA: TGTGCCAGCAGCGTTTTGAATTCACCCCTCCACTTT.

The chain has TRBV5-8 and TRBJ2-1; 7 bases line up with TRBD2. V lost 4 bases to trimming and J lost 5 bases; unmatched junction nucleotides: 6. Germline values: CDR1 SGHTS, CDR2 YDEGEE. This CDR3 spans 14 amino acids. CDR3 residues: CASSPLSGDNEQFF. Written as DNA, the CDR3 is TGTGCCAGCAGCCCCCTCAGCGGGGACAATGAGCAGTTCTTC.

This clonotype was seen ten or more times. The chain links TRBV11-3 to TRBJ2-7; tentatively, D is TRBD1 or TRBD2 (5 bases each). The V and J ends lost 5 bases and 1 base respectively, with 21 bases between them. Germline CDR1 SGHNT, CDR2 YENEEA. This CDR3 is built from 17 residues. CDR3 region: CASSPFAPGASSYEQYF. The CDR3 bases are TGTGCCAGCAGCCCTTTCGCCCCCGGGGCCTCTTCCTACGAGCAGTACTTC.

Worth noting for this clonotype: This sequence may be a read error, since a much larger clone differs from it by one base. The rearrangement joins TRBV7-2 to TRBJ1-1; 7 bases are a match to TRBD1. Germline lookup yields CDR1 SGHTA and CDR2 FQGNSA. CDR3 length equals 12 residues. Losses at the gene ends were 6 bases for V and 11 bases for J; bases not matched to a gene: 9. DNA for the CDR3: TGTGCCAGCAGGTACTACAGGGGTAATGCTTTCTTT. Translation gives CASRYYRGNAFF.